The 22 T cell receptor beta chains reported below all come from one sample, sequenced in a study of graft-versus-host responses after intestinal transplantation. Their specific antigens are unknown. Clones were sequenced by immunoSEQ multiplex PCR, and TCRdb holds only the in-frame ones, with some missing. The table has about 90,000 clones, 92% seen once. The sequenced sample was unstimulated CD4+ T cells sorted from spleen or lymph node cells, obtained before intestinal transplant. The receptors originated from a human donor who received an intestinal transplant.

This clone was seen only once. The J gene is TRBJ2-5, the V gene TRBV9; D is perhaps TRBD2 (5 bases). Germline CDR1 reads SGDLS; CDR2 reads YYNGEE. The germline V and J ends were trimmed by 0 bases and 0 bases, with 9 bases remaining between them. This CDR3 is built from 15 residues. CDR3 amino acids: CASSVVGLYQETQYF. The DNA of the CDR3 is TGTGCCAGCAGCGTAGTAGGACTGTACCAAGAGACCCAGTACTTC.

The CDR3 DNA is TGTGCCAGCAGCCCAGAGACGCAGTCGAACACCGGGGAGCTGTTTTTT. Its translation is CASSPETQSNTGELFF. The chain combines TRBV9 with TRBJ2-2; the D is unclear. V was shortened by 4 bases and J by 0 bases, with 13 bases between the two germline ends. Germline CDR1 reads SGDLS; CDR2 reads YYNGEE. CDR3 size: 16 residues.

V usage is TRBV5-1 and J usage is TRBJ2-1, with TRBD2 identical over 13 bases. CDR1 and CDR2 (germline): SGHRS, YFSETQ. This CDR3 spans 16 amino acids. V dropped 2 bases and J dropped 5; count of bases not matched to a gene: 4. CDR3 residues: CASSFRLAGGHNEQFF. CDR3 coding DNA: TGCGCCAGCAGCTTCCGACTAGCGGGAGGACACAATGAGCAGTTCTTC.

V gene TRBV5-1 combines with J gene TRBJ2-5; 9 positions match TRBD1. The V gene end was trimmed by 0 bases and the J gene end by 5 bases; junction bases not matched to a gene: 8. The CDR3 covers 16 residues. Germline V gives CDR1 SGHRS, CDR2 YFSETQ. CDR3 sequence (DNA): TGCGCCAGCAGCTTGGCACTACAGGGGGCTGGGGAGACCCAGTACTTC. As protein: CASSLALQGAGETQYF. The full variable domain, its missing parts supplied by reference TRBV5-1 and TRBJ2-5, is KAGVTQTPRYLIKTRGQQVTLSCSPISGHRSVSWYQQTPGQGLQFLFEYFSETQRNKGNFPGRFSGRQFSNSRSEMNVSTLELGDSALYLCASSLALQGAGETQYFGPGTRLLVL.

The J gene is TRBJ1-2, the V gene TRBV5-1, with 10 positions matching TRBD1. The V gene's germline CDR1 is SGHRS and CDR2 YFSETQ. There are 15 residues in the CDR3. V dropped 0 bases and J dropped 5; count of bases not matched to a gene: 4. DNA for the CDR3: TGCGCCAGCAGCTTGGGGGACAGGGGCCTTTATGGCTACACCTTC. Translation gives CASSLGDRGLYGYTF.

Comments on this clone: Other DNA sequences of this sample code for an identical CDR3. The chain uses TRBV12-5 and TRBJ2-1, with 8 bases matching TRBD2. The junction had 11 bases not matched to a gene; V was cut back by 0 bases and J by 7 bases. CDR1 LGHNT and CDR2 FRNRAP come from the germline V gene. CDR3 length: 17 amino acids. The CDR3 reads CASGLVLGTRPLNEQFF. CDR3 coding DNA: TGTGCTAGTGGTTTGGTACTCGGGACTAGACCGTTGAATGAGCAGTTCTTC. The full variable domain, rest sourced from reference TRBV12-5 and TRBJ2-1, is DARVTQTPRHKVTEMGQEVTMRCQPILGHNTVFWYRQTMMQGLELLAYFRNRAPLDDSGMPKDRFSAEMPDATLATLKIQPSEPRDSAVYFCASGLVLGTRPLNEQFFGPGTRLTVL.

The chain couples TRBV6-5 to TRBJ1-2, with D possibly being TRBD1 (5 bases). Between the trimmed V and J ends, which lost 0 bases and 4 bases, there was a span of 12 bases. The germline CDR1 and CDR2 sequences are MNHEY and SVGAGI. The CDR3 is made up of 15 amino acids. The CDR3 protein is CASSYSNGGGYGYTF. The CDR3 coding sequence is TGTGCCAGCAGTTACTCGAATGGCGGGGGCTATGGCTACACCTTC.

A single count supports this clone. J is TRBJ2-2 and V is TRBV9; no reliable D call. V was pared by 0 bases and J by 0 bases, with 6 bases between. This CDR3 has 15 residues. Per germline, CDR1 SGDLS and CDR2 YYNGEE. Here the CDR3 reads CASSVGGANTGELFF. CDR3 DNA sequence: TGTGCCAGCAGCGTAGGCGGAGCGAACACCGGGGAGCTGTTTTTT.

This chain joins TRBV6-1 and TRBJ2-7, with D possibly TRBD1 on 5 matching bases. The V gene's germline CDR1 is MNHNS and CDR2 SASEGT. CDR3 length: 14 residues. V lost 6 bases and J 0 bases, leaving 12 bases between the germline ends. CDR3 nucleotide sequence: TGTGCCAGCAGACCGACAGTTAACTCCTACGAGCAGTACTTC. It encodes CASRPTVNSYEQYF.

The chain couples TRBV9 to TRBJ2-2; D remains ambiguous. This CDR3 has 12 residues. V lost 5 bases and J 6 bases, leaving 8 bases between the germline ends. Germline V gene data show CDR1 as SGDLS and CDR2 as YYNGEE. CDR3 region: CASSRGAGELFF. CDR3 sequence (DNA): TGTGCCAGCAGTCGCGGTGCCGGGGAGCTGTTTTTT. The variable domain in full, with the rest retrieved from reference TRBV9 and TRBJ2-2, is DSGVTQTPKHLITATGQRVTLRCSPRSGDLSVYWYQQSLDQGLQFLIQYYNGEERAKGNILERFSAQQFPDLHSELNLSSLELGDSALYFCASSRGAGELFFGEGSRLTVL.

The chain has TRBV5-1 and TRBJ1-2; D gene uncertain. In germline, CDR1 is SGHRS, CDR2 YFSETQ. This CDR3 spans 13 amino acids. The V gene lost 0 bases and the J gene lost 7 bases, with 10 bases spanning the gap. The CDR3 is CASSLVAGVGYTF. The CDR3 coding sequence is TGCGCCAGCAGCTTGGTGGCAGGCGTTGGCTACACCTTC.

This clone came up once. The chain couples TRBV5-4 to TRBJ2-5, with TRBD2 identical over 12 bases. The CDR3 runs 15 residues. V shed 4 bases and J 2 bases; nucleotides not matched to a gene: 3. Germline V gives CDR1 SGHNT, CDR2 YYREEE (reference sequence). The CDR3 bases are TGTGCCAGCAGCGTACTAGCGGGAGGACAAGAGACCCAGTACTTC. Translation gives CASSVLAGGQETQYF.

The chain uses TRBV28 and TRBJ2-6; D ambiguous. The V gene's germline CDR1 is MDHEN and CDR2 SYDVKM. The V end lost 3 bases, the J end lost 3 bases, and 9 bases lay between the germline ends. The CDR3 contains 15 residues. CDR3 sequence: CASSFTSGGANVLTF. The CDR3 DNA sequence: TGTGCCAGCAGTTTTACCTCGGGTGGGGCCAACGTCCTGACTTTC.

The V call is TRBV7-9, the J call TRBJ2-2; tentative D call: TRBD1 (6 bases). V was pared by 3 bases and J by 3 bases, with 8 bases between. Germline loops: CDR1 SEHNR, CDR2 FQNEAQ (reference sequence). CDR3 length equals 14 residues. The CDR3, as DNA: TGTGCCAGCAGCTTCTGGACAGACACCGGGGAGCTGTTTTTT. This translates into CASSFWTDTGELFF.

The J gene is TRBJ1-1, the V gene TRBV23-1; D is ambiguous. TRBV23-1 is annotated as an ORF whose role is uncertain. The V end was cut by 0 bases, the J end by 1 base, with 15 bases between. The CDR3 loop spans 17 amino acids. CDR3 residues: CASSQSGRSRGNTEAFF. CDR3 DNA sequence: TGCGCCAGCAGTCAATCGGGGAGGTCGCGGGGGAACACTGAAGCTTTCTTT.

CDR3 loop: CASSESPGQPNTGELFF. In nucleotides, the CDR3 is TGTGCCAGCAGTGAGTCGCCAGGACAGCCGAACACCGGGGAGCTGTTTTTT. The rearrangement uses TRBV2 and TRBJ2-2; a possible D gene is TRBD1 (6 bases). CDR1 and CDR2 from the germline V gene are SNHLY and FYNNEI. This CDR3 region has 17 residues. Deletions cut 3 bases from V and 0 bases from J, with 14 bases between. Drawing the rest from reference TRBV2 and TRBJ2-2, the complete variable domain is EPEVTQTPSHQVTQMGQEVILRCVPISNHLYFYWYRQILGQKVEFLVSFYNNEISEKSEIFDDQFSVERPDGSNFTLKIRSTKLEDSAMYFCASSESPGQPNTGELFFGEGSRLTVL.

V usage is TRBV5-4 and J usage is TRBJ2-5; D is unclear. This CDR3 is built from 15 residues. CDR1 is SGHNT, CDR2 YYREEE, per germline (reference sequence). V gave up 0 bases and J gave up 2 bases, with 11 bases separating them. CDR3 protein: CASSLGTALQETQYF. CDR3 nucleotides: TGTGCCAGCAGCTTGGGTACAGCGCTACAAGAGACCCAGTACTTC.

The CDR3: CAISESQGFNSPLHF. CDR3 nucleotides: TGTGCCATCAGTGAGTCACAGGGTTTCAATTCACCCCTCCACTTT. The V call is TRBV10-3, the J call TRBJ1-6; D might be TRBD1 (6 bases). The CDR3 loop spans 15 amino acids. V was pared by 0 bases and J by 7 bases, with 10 bases between. Germline CDR1 and CDR2: ENHRY and SYGVKD.

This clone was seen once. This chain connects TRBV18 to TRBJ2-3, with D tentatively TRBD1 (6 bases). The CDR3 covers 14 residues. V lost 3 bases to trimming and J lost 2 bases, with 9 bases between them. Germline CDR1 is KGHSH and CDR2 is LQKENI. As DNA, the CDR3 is TGTGCCAGCTCACCCCAGGGGTACACAGATACGCAGTATTTT. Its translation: CASSPQGYTDTQYF. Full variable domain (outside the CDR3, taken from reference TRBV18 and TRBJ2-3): NAGVMQNPRHLVRRRGQEARLRCSPMKGHSHVYWYRQLPEEGLKFMVYLQKENIIDESGMPKERFSAEFPKEGPSILRIQQVVRGDSAAYFCASSPQGYTDTQYFGPGTRLTVL.

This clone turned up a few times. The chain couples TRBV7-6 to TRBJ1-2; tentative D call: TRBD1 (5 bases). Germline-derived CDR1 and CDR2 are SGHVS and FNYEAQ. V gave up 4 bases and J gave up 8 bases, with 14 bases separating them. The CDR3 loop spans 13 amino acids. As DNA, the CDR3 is TGTGCCAGCAGCTCCCGGGGGGTTGAAGGCTACACCTTC. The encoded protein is CASSSRGVEGYTF. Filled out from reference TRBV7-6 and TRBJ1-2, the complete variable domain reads GAGVSQSPRYKVTKRGQDVALRCDPISGHVSLYWYRQALGQGPEFLTYFNYEAQQDKSGLPNDRFSAERPEGSISTLTIQRTEQRDSAMYRCASSSRGVEGYTFGSGTRLTVV.

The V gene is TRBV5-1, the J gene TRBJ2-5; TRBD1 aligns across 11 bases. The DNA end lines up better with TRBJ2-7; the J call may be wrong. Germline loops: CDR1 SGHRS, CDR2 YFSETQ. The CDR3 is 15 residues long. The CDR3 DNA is TGCGCCAGCAGCCCGGGACAGGGGGGTTCCTACGAGCAGTACTTC. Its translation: CASSPGQGGSYEQYF.

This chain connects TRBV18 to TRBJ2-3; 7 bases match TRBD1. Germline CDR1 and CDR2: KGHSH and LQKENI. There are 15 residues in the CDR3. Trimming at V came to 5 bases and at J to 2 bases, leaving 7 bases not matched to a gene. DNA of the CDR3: TGTGCCAGCTCAATTCCCACAGGGGTCACAGATACGCAGTATTTT. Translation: CASSIPTGVTDTQYF.